These T cell receptor beta chains were read from a single sample in a study of beta chain features in type 1 diabetes. Data came from immunoSEQ multiplex PCR; TCRdb stores just in-frame clones and leaves some out. The data show over 200,000 clones, roughly 11% seen once. The sequencing input was naive CD4+ T cells from blood. The receptors were gathered from a man in his thirties or forties with type 1 diabetes. Each CDR3 is given with its conserved first and last residue. Each record gives: CDR3 DNA, CDR3 protein, V gene, J gene, clone size, D gene. D genes are given only for firm matches. Clone size is stated in some rows and not others, as once, few, many or a class when expanded.

CDR3 DNA: TGTGCCAGCATCACGGTCGGGAACGCTGAAGCTTTCTTT
CDR3 protein: CASITVGNAEAFF
V gene: TRBV7-9
J gene: TRBJ1-1
clone size: NA
D gene: NA

CDR3 DNA: TGCGCCAGCAGCTTGGCATTAGCGGGGGGAGGTGAGCAGTTCTTC
CDR3 protein: CASSLALAGGGEQFF
V gene: TRBV5-1
J gene: TRBJ2-1
clone size: NA
D gene: TRBD2

CDR3 DNA: TGTGCCAGCAGCTTTTCGGGAGGTACTGAAGCTTTCTTT
CDR3 protein: CASSFSGGTEAFF
V gene: TRBV14
J gene: TRBJ1-1
clone size: NA
D gene: NA

CDR3 DNA: TGTGCCAGCAGTTTCTATAACTATGGCTACACCTTC
CDR3 protein: CASSFYNYGYTF
V gene: TRBV28
J gene: TRBJ1-2
clone size: NA
D gene: NA

CDR3 DNA: TGTGCCAGCAGCGTAGGCAGGGGGTTCACCGGGGAGCTGTTTTTT
CDR3 protein: CASSVGRGFTGELFF
V gene: TRBV9
J gene: TRBJ2-2
clone size: few
D gene: TRBD1

CDR3 DNA: TGTGCCAGCAGCGCCGACTATACGCAGTATTTT
CDR3 protein: CASSADYTQYF
V gene: TRBV9
J gene: TRBJ2-3
clone size: few
D gene: NA

CDR3 DNA: TGTGCCAGCCAGGGGAGAGAAAAACTGTTTTTT
CDR3 protein: CASQGREKLFF
V gene: TRBV28
J gene: TRBJ1-4
clone size: NA
D gene: NA

CDR3 DNA: TGTGCCAGCAGCGGACTAGCGGGGAGCTACGAGCAGTACTTC
CDR3 protein: CASSGLAGSYEQYF
V gene: TRBV11-2
J gene: TRBJ2-7
clone size: NA
D gene: TRBD2

CDR3 DNA: TGTGCCAGCAGCTTCCTCGATCAGCCCCAGCATTTT
CDR3 protein: CASSFLDQPQHF
V gene: TRBV11-2
J gene: TRBJ1-5
clone size: few
D gene: NA

CDR3 DNA: TGCGCCAGCAGCTTGGGGGACAGGGAAAACATTCAGTACTTC
CDR3 protein: CASSLGDRENIQYF
V gene: TRBV5-1
J gene: TRBJ2-4
clone size: few
D gene: TRBD1

CDR3 DNA: TGTGCCAGCAGCGCCGGGACTTCACTCACAGATACGCAGTATTTT
CDR3 protein: CASSAGTSLTDTQYF
V gene: TRBV9
J gene: TRBJ2-3
clone size: NA
D gene: NA

CDR3 DNA: TGTGCCAGCGGGACAGGGTACGAGCAGTACTTC
CDR3 protein: CASGTGYEQYF
V gene: TRBV30
J gene: TRBJ2-7
clone size: few
D gene: TRBD1

CDR3 DNA: TGTGCCAGCAGCCCGGGGGGTGGGGCGGATGGCTACACCTTC
CDR3 protein: CASSPGGGADGYTF
V gene: TRBV9
J gene: TRBJ1-2
clone size: NA
D gene: NA

CDR3 DNA: TGTGCCAGCAGCGTACTTGGTAATTCTATATCCTACAATGAGCAGTTCTTC
CDR3 protein: CASSVLGNSISYNEQFF
V gene: TRBV9
J gene: TRBJ2-1
clone size: few
D gene: NA

CDR3 DNA: TGTGCCAGCAGCTACCCCCTAGCGGGGGGTCGCACAGATACGCAGTATTTT
CDR3 protein: CASSYPLAGGRTDTQYF
V gene: TRBV5-4
J gene: TRBJ2-3
clone size: NA
D gene: TRBD2

CDR3 DNA: TGTGCCAGCAGTGAGGCGGGGGGGCAGAGGGATACGCAGTATTTT
CDR3 protein: CASSEAGGQRDTQYF
V gene: TRBV2
J gene: TRBJ2-3
clone size: few
D gene: TRBD2

CDR3 DNA: TGCGCCAGCAGCTCTTACCTATCCGCCCGAAAACTGTTTTTT
CDR3 protein: CASSSYLSARKLFF
V gene: TRBV4-3
J gene: TRBJ1-4
clone size: few
D gene: NA

CDR3 DNA: TGTGCTAGTTCCGCGACAGGTTCCTACGAGCAGTACTTC
CDR3 protein: CASSATGSYEQYF
V gene: TRBV12-5
J gene: TRBJ2-7
clone size: NA
D gene: NA

CDR3 DNA: TGTGCCAGCGGACAGGGGGTAGGGGAGACCCAGTACTTC
CDR3 protein: CASGQGVGETQYF
V gene: TRBV7-9
J gene: TRBJ2-5
clone size: few
D gene: TRBD1

CDR3 DNA: TGTGCCAGCAGCGTAGGAGGGACAGGGTTTCAGCCCCAGCATTTT
CDR3 protein: CASSVGGTGFQPQHF
V gene: TRBV9
J gene: TRBJ1-5
clone size: few
D gene: TRBD1

CDR3 DNA: TGCGCCAGCAGCCAAGGACAGGGGTACCAAGAGACCCAGTACTTC
CDR3 protein: CASSQGQGYQETQYF
V gene: TRBV4-3
J gene: TRBJ2-5
clone size: few
D gene: TRBD1

CDR3 DNA: TGTGCCAGCAGCCATCCAGGGACAGTAAATTCACCCCTCCACTTT
CDR3 protein: CASSHPGTVNSPLHF
V gene: TRBV4-2
J gene: TRBJ1-6
clone size: few
D gene: TRBD1

CDR3 DNA: TGTGCCAGCACAGGGTCCTATAATTCACCCCTCCACTTT
CDR3 protein: CASTGSYNSPLHF
V gene: TRBV28
J gene: TRBJ1-6
clone size: NA
D gene: NA

CDR3 DNA: TGTGCCAGTTCATCGGGCGGGGGGCCCTACTCCTACGAGCAGTACTTC
CDR3 protein: CASSSGGGPYSYEQYF
V gene: TRBV19
J gene: TRBJ2-7
clone size: NA
D gene: TRBD2

CDR3 DNA: TGTGCCAGCAGTGACCCGACAGGGACCTCTGGGGCCAACGTCCTGACTTTC
CDR3 protein: CASSDPTGTSGANVLTF
V gene: TRBV2
J gene: TRBJ2-6
clone size: few
D gene: TRBD1

CDR3 DNA: TGTGCCAGCTCACCACCTTCAGCGAACACCGGGGAGCTGTTTTTT
CDR3 protein: CASSPPSANTGELFF
V gene: TRBV18
J gene: TRBJ2-2
clone size: NA
D gene: NA

CDR3 DNA: TGTGCCAGCAGTTCGCGTGCGACCCAGTACTTC
CDR3 protein: CASSSRATQYF
V gene: TRBV28
J gene: TRBJ2-5
clone size: few
D gene: NA

CDR3 DNA: TGTGCCAGCAGCTTTTCTCGGGATACGCAGTATTTT
CDR3 protein: CASSFSRDTQYF
V gene: TRBV7-9
J gene: TRBJ2-3
clone size: few
D gene: NA

CDR3 DNA: TGCGCCAGCAGCCCCCTCTTGGCGGAGGCTAACTATGGCTACACCTTC
CDR3 protein: CASSPLLAEANYGYTF
V gene: TRBV4-1
J gene: TRBJ1-2
clone size: NA
D gene: NA

CDR3 DNA: TGTGCCAGCAGTTCGCACAGGGGTTCCCTTGAAGCTTTCTTT
CDR3 protein: CASSSHRGSLEAFF
V gene: TRBV6-5
J gene: TRBJ1-1
clone size: NA
D gene: TRBD1

CDR3 DNA: TGCAGCGTCTCTTACTATGGCTACACCTTC
CDR3 protein: CSVSYYGYTF
V gene: TRBV29-1
J gene: TRBJ1-2
clone size: few
D gene: NA

CDR3 DNA: TGTGCCAGCAGCCTTACTAGCGGGGGAAACAATGAGCAGTTCTTC
CDR3 protein: CASSLTSGGNNEQFF
V gene: TRBV7-3
J gene: TRBJ2-1
clone size: few
D gene: TRBD2

CDR3 DNA: TGTGCCAGCAGTCAGGGGGTCGCCCAGTACTTC
CDR3 protein: CASSQGVAQYF
V gene: TRBV6-5
J gene: TRBJ2-5
clone size: few
D gene: TRBD1

CDR3 DNA: TGTGCCAGCAGCCCCAGCGGGGGTGGAGATACGCAGTATTTT
CDR3 protein: CASSPSGGGDTQYF
V gene: TRBV4-2
J gene: TRBJ2-3
clone size: NA
D gene: TRBD2

CDR3 DNA: TGTGCCAGCAGCGCCACTCCTGACAGGGGAGGCTACACCTTC
CDR3 protein: CASSATPDRGGYTF
V gene: TRBV9
J gene: TRBJ1-2
clone size: few
D gene: TRBD1

CDR3 DNA: TGCGCCAGCAGCGGGTTCGCAGGGGGCTGGGAAAAACTGTTTTTT
CDR3 protein: CASSGFAGGWEKLFF
V gene: TRBV4-1
J gene: TRBJ1-4
clone size: few
D gene: TRBD1

CDR3 DNA: TGTGCCAGCACCAAACAGGGGCCCGAGCAGTACTTC
CDR3 protein: CASTKQGPEQYF
V gene: TRBV2
J gene: TRBJ2-7
clone size: NA
D gene: TRBD1

CDR3 DNA: TGTGCCAGCAGCCTGGGCGTGATCCACTCCCCCAATGAGCAGTTCTTC
CDR3 protein: CASSLGVIHSPNEQFF
V gene: TRBV9
J gene: TRBJ2-1
clone size: few
D gene: NA

CDR3 DNA: TGTGCCAGCTCACCGGACAGGGCAGGCTACACCTTC
CDR3 protein: CASSPDRAGYTF
V gene: TRBV18
J gene: TRBJ1-2
clone size: few
D gene: TRBD1

CDR3 DNA: TGTGCCAGCAGCCCCCGTTGGCAGTCAAGCTACGAGCAGTACTTC
CDR3 protein: CASSPRWQSSYEQYF
V gene: TRBV5-4
J gene: TRBJ2-7
clone size: few
D gene: NA

CDR3 DNA: TGTGCCTGGAGTCGAGGATTTTATGGCTACACCTTC
CDR3 protein: CAWSRGFYGYTF
V gene: TRBV30
J gene: TRBJ1-2
clone size: NA
D gene: NA

CDR3 DNA: TGTGCCAGCAGCTTAGGGCTAGCGGTATACGAGCAGTACTTC
CDR3 protein: CASSLGLAVYEQYF
V gene: TRBV7-2
J gene: TRBJ2-7
clone size: NA
D gene: TRBD2

CDR3 DNA: TGTGCCAGCAGTTCCTCGACTAGCGGGGGACGCAATGAGCAGTTCTTC
CDR3 protein: CASSSSTSGGRNEQFF
V gene: TRBV7-9
J gene: TRBJ2-1
clone size: few
D gene: TRBD2

CDR3 DNA: TGTGCCAGCAGCTTGGGGCAGGTTCAGGATGGCTACACCTTC
CDR3 protein: CASSLGQVQDGYTF
V gene: TRBV5-4
J gene: TRBJ1-2
clone size: NA
D gene: NA

CDR3 DNA: TGCAGCGTCTCTGAGGGTGGTGGCAATCAGCCCCAGCATTTT
CDR3 protein: CSVSEGGGNQPQHF
V gene: TRBV29-1
J gene: TRBJ1-5
clone size: NA
D gene: NA

CDR3 DNA: TGTGCCAGCGCCCTTTTGGCTACGCAGTATTTT
CDR3 protein: CASALLATQYF
V gene: TRBV6-1
J gene: TRBJ2-3
clone size: NA
D gene: NA